The rows below give T cell receptor beta chains drawn from one sample of a study of blood T cell repertoires in COVID-19. Produced via immunoSEQ multiplex PCR; TCRdb's table is partial and in-frame only. The repertoire holds roughly 260,000 clones, with more than 85% as singletons. The sequenced sample was peripheral blood. The receptor source for this set is a young adult with COVID-19, enrolled during active disease. The CDR3 runs from the conserved cysteine through the conserved F or W. The order of the fields is clone size, V gene, D gene, J gene, CDR3 protein, CDR3 DNA. A D gene is named only where the DNA matches it firmly. Not every row has a clone size; where given, it reads once, few, many or a size class.

clone size: NA; V gene: TRBV6-5; D gene: TRBD1; J gene: TRBJ1-2; CDR3 protein: CASSSGQGAPSGYTF; CDR3 DNA: TGTGCCAGCAGCTCGGGACAGGGGGCGCCTAGTGGCTACACCTTC
clone size: NA; V gene: TRBV4-1; D gene: TRBD1; J gene: TRBJ1-1; CDR3 protein: CASSQTGTNTEAFF; CDR3 DNA: TGCGCCAGCAGCCAGACAGGGACGAACACTGAAGCTTTCTTT
clone size: NA; V gene: TRBV7-6; D gene: TRBD1; J gene: TRBJ2-7; CDR3 protein: CASSLGGGTGISYEQYF; CDR3 DNA: TGTGCCAGCAGCTTAGGTGGCGGGACAGGGATATCCTACGAGCAGTACTTC
clone size: NA; V gene: TRBV11-2; D gene: TRBD1; J gene: TRBJ1-4; CDR3 protein: CASRPAGETGGEKLFF; CDR3 DNA: TGTGCCAGCAGACCCGCGGGGGAGACAGGGGGGGAAAAACTGTTTTTT
clone size: NA; V gene: TRBV7-3; D gene: NA; J gene: TRBJ2-4; CDR3 protein: CASSLEGARGIQYF; CDR3 DNA: TGTGCCAGCAGCTTGGAGGGGGCGAGGGGCATTCAGTACTTC
clone size: NA; V gene: TRBV3-1/TRBV3-2; D gene: TRBD2; J gene: TRBJ2-7; CDR3 protein: CASSQEAGGYYEQYF; CDR3 DNA: TGTGCCAGCAGCCAAGAAGCGGGAGGTTACTACGAGCAGTACTTC
clone size: NA; V gene: TRBV6-5; D gene: TRBD1; J gene: TRBJ2-7; CDR3 protein: CASWTGLRGYEQYF; CDR3 DNA: TGTGCCAGCTGGACAGGGCTTCGGGGCTACGAGCAGTACTTC
clone size: NA; V gene: TRBV28; D gene: NA; J gene: TRBJ2-1; CDR3 protein: CASRSGSSYNEQFF; CDR3 DNA: TGTGCCAGCAGGTCAGGGTCCTCCTACAATGAGCAGTTCTTC
clone size: NA; V gene: TRBV25-1; D gene: NA; J gene: TRBJ2-1; CDR3 protein: CASIPGGARLNEQFF; CDR3 DNA: TGTGCCAGCATACCCGGGGGTGCTCGGCTCAATGAGCAGTTCTTC
clone size: NA; V gene: TRBV4-1; D gene: NA; J gene: TRBJ2-3; CDR3 protein: CASSQQGSTDTQYF; CDR3 DNA: TGCGCCAGCAGCCAACAGGGGAGCACAGATACGCAGTATTTT
clone size: NA; V gene: TRBV2; D gene: TRBD1; J gene: TRBJ2-7; CDR3 protein: CASSDWGQGAYEQYF; CDR3 DNA: TGTGCCAGCAGTGATTGGGGACAGGGAGCCTACGAGCAGTACTTC
clone size: NA; V gene: TRBV6-6; D gene: NA; J gene: TRBJ2-7; CDR3 protein: CASSYPGQYEQYF; CDR3 DNA: TGTGCCAGCAGTTACCCAGGACAGTACGAGCAGTACTTC
clone size: NA; V gene: TRBV6-5; D gene: NA; J gene: TRBJ1-1; CDR3 protein: CASSYSGGTEAFF; CDR3 DNA: TGTGCCAGCAGTTACTCGGGGGGGACTGAAGCTTTCTTT
clone size: NA; V gene: TRBV2; D gene: NA; J gene: TRBJ1-2; CDR3 protein: CASSEGTGKNYGYTF; CDR3 DNA: TGTGCCAGCAGTGAAGGCACAGGGAAGAACTATGGCTACACCTTC
clone size: NA; V gene: TRBV6-9; D gene: NA; J gene: TRBJ1-1; CDR3 protein: CASSYPGYTEAFF; CDR3 DNA: TGTGCCAGCAGTTACCCAGGGTACACTGAAGCTTTCTTT
clone size: NA; V gene: TRBV7-6; D gene: NA; J gene: TRBJ2-3; CDR3 protein: CASSLTNPTLDTQYF; CDR3 DNA: TGTGCCAGCAGCTTAACCAATCCGACTTTAGATACGCAGTATTTT
clone size: NA; V gene: TRBV4-3; D gene: TRBD1; J gene: TRBJ1-2; CDR3 protein: CASSKGQARGDYGYTF; CDR3 DNA: TGCGCCAGCAGCAAAGGACAGGCACGGGGAGACTATGGCTACACCTTC
clone size: NA; V gene: TRBV5-4; D gene: NA; J gene: TRBJ2-7; CDR3 protein: CASSKDRLRDRSGEQYF; CDR3 DNA: TGTGCCAGCAGCAAGGACCGTCTGCGGGATAGGTCCGGCGAGCAGTACTTC
clone size: NA; V gene: TRBV6-5; D gene: TRBD2; J gene: TRBJ2-1; CDR3 protein: CASSPASGSVNEQFF; CDR3 DNA: TGTGCCAGCAGCCCGGCTAGCGGGAGTGTAAATGAGCAGTTCTTC
clone size: NA; V gene: TRBV6-5; D gene: TRBD1; J gene: TRBJ1-4; CDR3 protein: CASSYSQGGEKLFF; CDR3 DNA: TGTGCCAGCAGTTACTCTCAGGGGGGTGAAAAACTGTTTTTT
clone size: NA; V gene: TRBV24-1; D gene: NA; J gene: TRBJ2-2; CDR3 protein: CATSAVSSNTGELFF; CDR3 DNA: TGTGCCACCAGTGCGGTCTCTTCGAACACCGGGGAGCTGTTTTTT
clone size: NA; V gene: TRBV9; D gene: NA; J gene: TRBJ2-1; CDR3 protein: CASSEASEEIDEQFF; CDR3 DNA: TGTGCCAGCAGCGAGGCTTCGGAGGAGATCGATGAGCAGTTCTTC
clone size: once; V gene: TRBV29-1; D gene: NA; J gene: TRBJ2-5; CDR3 protein: CSVARSRQAGETQYF; CDR3 DNA: TGCAGCGTTGCGCGATCAAGGCAGGCTGGAGAGACCCAGTACTTC
clone size: NA; V gene: TRBV11-3; D gene: NA; J gene: TRBJ2-2; CDR3 protein: CASSLVGRVPGELFF; CDR3 DNA: TGTGCCAGCAGCTTAGTCGGCAGGGTCCCCGGGGAGCTGTTTTTT
clone size: NA; V gene: TRBV11-2; D gene: TRBD2; J gene: TRBJ2-1; CDR3 protein: CASSLASGSYNEQFF; CDR3 DNA: TGTGCCAGCAGCTTGGCTAGCGGTTCCTACAATGAGCAGTTCTTC
clone size: NA; V gene: TRBV5-4; D gene: NA; J gene: TRBJ1-4; CDR3 protein: CASSQDSLNEKLFF; CDR3 DNA: TGTGCCAGCAGCCAGGACAGCCTGAATGAAAAACTGTTTTTT
clone size: once; V gene: TRBV4-2; D gene: TRBD2; J gene: TRBJ2-5; CDR3 protein: CASSQGTSSQETQYF; CDR3 DNA: TGTGCCAGCAGCCAAGGGACTAGCAGCCAAGAGACCCAGTACTTC
clone size: many; V gene: TRBV19; D gene: NA; J gene: TRBJ2-7; CDR3 protein: CASSPQTASSYEQYF; CDR3 DNA: TGTGCCAGTAGTCCACAGACAGCGAGCTCCTACGAGCAGTACTTC
clone size: NA; V gene: TRBV19; D gene: NA; J gene: TRBJ1-2; CDR3 protein: CASNDRRFNGYTF; CDR3 DNA: TGTGCCAGTAACGACAGGAGGTTTAATGGCTACACCTTC
clone size: NA; V gene: TRBV5-1; D gene: TRBD2; J gene: TRBJ2-1; CDR3 protein: CASSLAGSSYNEQFF; CDR3 DNA: TGCGCCAGCAGCTTAGCGGGAAGCTCCTACAATGAGCAGTTCTTC
clone size: NA; V gene: TRBV6-1; D gene: TRBD1; J gene: TRBJ2-7; CDR3 protein: CASAEGQGIYEQYF; CDR3 DNA: TGTGCCAGCGCCGAAGGACAGGGTATATACGAGCAGTACTTC
clone size: NA; V gene: TRBV9; D gene: NA; J gene: TRBJ1-4; CDR3 protein: CASSVGPGVGEKLFF; CDR3 DNA: TGTGCCAGCAGCGTAGGACCGGGGGTTGGGGAAAAACTGTTTTTT
clone size: once; V gene: TRBV7-2; D gene: TRBD2; J gene: TRBJ2-3; CDR3 protein: CASSSLAGVYTQYF; CDR3 DNA: TGTGCCAGCAGCTCTTTAGCGGGAGTTTATACGCAGTATTTT
clone size: NA; V gene: TRBV5-1; D gene: TRBD1; J gene: TRBJ1-2; CDR3 protein: CASNPGGTGNYGYTF; CDR3 DNA: TGCGCCAGCAACCCCGGTGGGACAGGGAACTATGGCTACACCTTC
clone size: NA; V gene: TRBV5-4; D gene: TRBD1; J gene: TRBJ2-5; CDR3 protein: CASSRTTGDPIQETQYF; CDR3 DNA: TGTGCCAGCAGCAGGACGACAGGGGACCCAATCCAAGAGACCCAGTACTTC
clone size: NA; V gene: TRBV7-9; D gene: NA; J gene: TRBJ2-2; CDR3 protein: CASSVGLQGALF; CDR3 DNA: TGTGCCAGCAGCGTAGGCCTACAGGGAGCTCTTTTT
clone size: NA; V gene: TRBV10-3; D gene: NA; J gene: TRBJ1-2; CDR3 protein: CAISESTVGAYGYTF; CDR3 DNA: TGTGCCATCAGTGAGTCGACGGTAGGGGCCTATGGCTACACCTTC
clone size: once; V gene: TRBV29-1; D gene: TRBD1; J gene: TRBJ2-5; CDR3 protein: CSAGTGETQYF; CDR3 DNA: TGCAGCGCAGGGACAGGGGAGACCCAGTACTTC
clone size: few; V gene: TRBV5-6; D gene: TRBD1; J gene: TRBJ1-2; CDR3 protein: CASSRLGQGTNYGYTF; CDR3 DNA: TGTGCCAGCAGCCGCCTGGGACAGGGGACTAACTATGGCTACACCTTC
clone size: NA; V gene: TRBV6-5; D gene: NA; J gene: TRBJ1-1; CDR3 protein: CASRRGNTEAFF; CDR3 DNA: TGTGCCAGCAGACGGGGGAACACTGAAGCTTTCTTT